The sequence of this T cell receptor beta chain was determined in a study of blood T cell repertoires in COVID-19 (dated by TCRdb to 2019 to 2021). Broadly, across the study: Collaborator samples came from the United States, Italy and Spain and covered acute and convalescent phases of COVID-19. A de-identified subject ID, COVID-19 status, age in years and sex were almost always included in the sample metadata. The repertoires were made available in a free public database intended to serve as a resource for research on the immune response to SARS-CoV-2. Where HLA class I and class II types were available, the types were taken from metadata supplied by the sample provider, not from assay-based typing. The material from the prospective study consisted of cDNA or gDNA derived from T cells, B-cell-depleted T cells, or PBMCs. The dataset comprised deeply sampled blood TCRbeta repertoires from subjects exposed to, actively infected with, or recovered from COVID-19. Samples came from the ongoing ImmuneRACE study (first 160 participants) plus 1,254 subjects from 6 global collaborators.

Points the paper makes about the study in general: Clinical and demographic metadata were provided uncurated, with the amount varying by source and participant.

The immunoSEQ Assay, a bias-controlled multiplex PCR, was used to amplify TCRbeta CDR3 regions from genomic DNA. In the authors' own workflow: The number of nucleated cells in each sample was estimated from the amplification of reference gene primers within the assay. Sequence reads were collapsed and filtered to measure the absolute abundance of every unique TCRbeta CDR3 rearrangement. For each sample, productive Simpson clonality was calculated as the square root of Simpson's diversity index across productive rearrangements. TCRdb provides this immuneACCESS table in a form limited to in-frame rearrangements. Some clones are lacking; in checked studies, under half of them reflect an unresolved V gene, and why the rest are absent is not known. V, J and clone size reflect that table, while D and trimming were determined from the DNA. The sample data list 130,000 or so clones, and 75% to 85% of these were observed just once. 9% to 14% of the sample lies in the top ten.

V is pared back by 5 bases and J by 3 bases, with 9 bases lying between the germline termini. The CDR3 goes from the cysteine to the phenylalanine over 13 residues. Solely the CDR3 DNA is kept, with 39 bases framed from the first base. CDR1 is given as SGHDT and CDR2 as YYEEEE, both from the germline V gene. Whole blood was collected in K2EDTA tubes by collaborating institutions according to the institutions' own protocols. For TCRbeta analysis, collaborator samples were shipped as frozen whole blood, as isolated PBMCs, or as DNA extracted from either sample type. This clone was observed once. Its cognate antigen has yet to be identified. Base qualities are not at hand, and no much larger clone is one base apart.

The sequenced sample consisted of peripheral blood. This sequence was found in a human donor in a cohort sampled during active COVID-19. Rearrangement joined TRBV5-6 to TRBJ2-1; the D gene assignment is ambiguous. In nucleotides, the sequence is TGTGCCAGCAGTGGCAGTGACTACAATGAGCAGTTCTTC. The resulting protein is CASSGSDYNEQFF.